The TCR beta chain described here comes from a study of T cells after somatic rescue of genetic block. Repertoires were generated with immunoSEQ multiplex PCR, while TCRdb's copy carries only in-frame clones and drops some. Among 14,000 to 15,000 clones listed, roughly two thirds were seen once. Germline V gene sequence: CDR1 KGHSH, CDR2 LQKENI. The CDR3 runs 12 residues. Trimming removed 0 bases at V and 12 bases at J, with 11 bases between. Sequencing was done on a sample of peripheral blood mononuclear cells (PBMCs). V is TRBV18 and J is TRBJ1-2; a possible D gene is TRBD1 (5 bases). The receptor comes from a boy between 10 and 17 years old. The CDR3 is CASSPPGRGNTF. Here the CDR3 DNA reads TGTGCCAGCTCACCACCGGGGCGGGGCAACACCTTC.